Below, 9 T cell receptor beta chains from the same sample are listed, as sequenced in a study of shared T cell receptors in the human thymus. The table came from immunoSEQ multiplex PCR; TCRdb's copy has only in-frame clones and leaves some out. This sample has hundreds of thousands of clones; more than 75% occur once, and the top ten carry 0.0094%. The sample was also linked to a second study, of human thymus T cells.

Sequencing was carried out using thymocytes. All receptors derive from a boy under two years old with a congenital heart defect.

This clone came up once. The junction does not match germline at one end; this may be a read error. V gene TRBV5-1 combines with J gene TRBJ1-1; no clear D. The germline V gene has CDR1 SGHRS and CDR2 YFSETQ. The CDR3 covers 14 residues. This chain's CDR3 is CASRVGVANAEAFF. The DNA for the CDR3 is TGCGCCAGCAGGGTTGGAGTGGCGAACGCTGAAGCTTTCTTT.

The rearrangement uses TRBV6-1 and TRBJ1-5, with a tentative D call TRBD1 (6 bases). The CDR3 is made up of 12 amino acids. Trimming left V 6 bases short and J 11 bases short, with 14 bases between. Germline CDR1 is MNHNS and CDR2 is SASEGT. DNA of the CDR3: TGTGCCAGCAGCCTAATGGGACATTCCCAGCATTTT. Its translation is CASSLMGHSQHF.

The chain recombines TRBV9 with TRBJ2-1; 11 bases are shared with TRBD2. V dropped 0 bases and J dropped 5; count of bases not matched to a gene: 7. Germline V gives CDR1 SGDLS, CDR2 YYNGEE. This CDR3 has 17 amino acids. For the CDR3, the DNA is TGTGCCAGCAGCGTAGAGTTCGGGACTAGCGGACACAATGAGCAGTTCTTC. Amino acids: CASSVEFGTSGHNEQFF. Looking up the rest from reference TRBV9 and TRBJ2-1 gives the full variable domain: DSGVTQTPKHLITATGQRVTLRCSPRSGDLSVYWYQQSLDQGLQFLIQYYNGEERAKGNILERFSAQQFPDLHSELNLSSLELGDSALYFCASSVEFGTSGHNEQFFGPGTRLTVL.

The V gene is TRBV5-6, the J gene TRBJ2-1; 9 bases fit TRBD2. Germline V gene sequence: CDR1 SGHDT, CDR2 YYEEEE. Trimming cost V 4 bases and J 3 bases; bases outside gene matches: 5. The CDR3 covers 15 residues. The CDR3 loop is CASSNSGSLYNEQFF. DNA for the CDR3: TGTGCCAGCAGCAATAGCGGGAGCCTCTACAATGAGCAGTTCTTC. Full variable domain (outside the CDR3, taken from reference TRBV5-6 and TRBJ2-1): DAGVTQSPTHLIKTRGQQVTLRCSPKSGHDTVSWYQQALGQGPQFIFQYYEEEERQRGNFPDRFSGHQFPNYSSELNVNALLLGDSALYLCASSNSGSLYNEQFFGPGTRLTVL.

The rearrangement links TRBV5-8 to TRBJ2-1; 10 nucleotides line up with TRBD2. The V segment lost 0 bases and the J segment 10 bases; nucleotides outside the gene matches: 7. CDR1 is SGHTS and CDR2 is YDEGEE in the germline V gene. This CDR3 contains 15 residues. Here the CDR3 reads CASSLELAGFYEQFF. The CDR3 nucleotides are TGTGCCAGCAGCTTGGAACTAGCGGGGTTCTACGAGCAGTTCTTC.

The V gene is TRBV28, the J gene TRBJ2-7; perhaps TRBD1 as D (5 bases). This CDR3 is built from 14 residues. V lost 7 bases and J lost 3, with 16 bases in between. Germline assignment: CDR1 MDHEN and CDR2 SYDVKM. The CDR3 region is CASINPGFRYEQYF. The CDR3 nucleotides are TGTGCCAGCATCAATCCAGGGTTCCGCTACGAGCAGTACTTC.

This chain uses TRBV28 with TRBJ2-4; D might be TRBD1 (6 bases). Per germline, CDR1 MDHEN and CDR2 SYDVKM. The CDR3 loop spans 13 amino acids. Trimming removed 6 bases from V and 3 bases from J, with 9 bases in between. As DNA, the CDR3 is TGTGCCAGCAGGGCAGGGGTCAAAAACATTCAGTACTTC. Its protein is CASRAGVKNIQYF.

V and J are TRBV2 and TRBJ2-1; 7 nucleotides match TRBD1. This CDR3 has 14 residues. In germline, CDR1 is SNHLY, CDR2 FYNNEI. Trimming removed 3 bases from V and 6 bases from J; junction bases left unmatched: 5. The CDR3 sequence is CASSETGPFNEQFF. Written as DNA, the CDR3 is TGTGCCAGCAGTGAGACAGGGCCCTTCAATGAGCAGTTCTTC. The full variable domain, its missing parts supplied by reference TRBV2 and TRBJ2-1, is EPEVTQTPSHQVTQMGQEVILRCVPISNHLYFYWYRQILGQKVEFLVSFYNNEISEKSEIFDDQFSVERPDGSNFTLKIRSTKLEDSAMYFCASSETGPFNEQFFGPGTRLTVL.

The gene calls are TRBV7-9 and TRBJ1-5; 8 nucleotides agree with TRBD1. V was clipped by 1 base and J by 3 bases; unmatched bases: 8. CDR3 size: 17 residues. CDR1 is SEHNR, CDR2 FQNEAQ, per germline (reference sequence). Here the CDR3 DNA reads TGTGCCAGCAGCTTAGTAGGAGGACAGGGTGACAATCAGCCCCAGCATTTT. It codes for CASSLVGGQGDNQPQHF.